This T cell receptor (beta chain) was recorded in a study of T cell responses to AZD1222 COVID-19 vaccine. General study results and limits: Vaccine-associated CD4 TCRs spanned spike, dominant at 160-218 and 743-854.

Profiling relied on immunoSEQ multiplex PCR, and the TCRdb table lists in-frame clones only, not all of them. The table includes about 120,000 clones, roughly 87% detected once. The sample holds one count of this clone. Its antigen is unidentified. After removal of 11 bases from V and 8 bases from J, the junction contained 6 bases not matched to a gene. The CDR3 length is 11 residues. CDR1 and CDR2 from the germline V gene are SNHLY and FYNNEI. The V and J genes are TRBV2 and TRBJ1-1, with TRBD1 identical over 9 bases. The sequencing here drew on peripheral blood, taken on day 0 of AZD1222 vaccination. The receptor was isolated from an adult in good health. The CDR3 DNA reads as TGTGCCGCGCCGGGACAGGGAGAAGCTTTCTTT. The encoded protein is CAAPGQGEAFF.